The source of this T cell receptor (beta chain) is a study of CD8 T cells in ankylosing spondylitis. CDR3 length: 16 residues. V dropped 4 bases and J dropped 0 bases, with 13 bases sitting between them. Germline V gene sequence: CDR1 MNHEY, CDR2 SMNVEV (reference sequence). Comment on this clonotype: The antigen remains undetermined.

Study-level results: It appeared that ankylosing spondylitis blood was characterized by a TCR beta motif of under ten highly homologous variants.

TCRdb independently ran MiXCR on the 5' RACE reads; one entry per CDR3 protein. The sample lists 350,000 or so distinct CDR3 sequences, 11% occurring once. The specimen was blood, either unsorted or a sorted T cell fraction (not recorded which). The chain employs TRBV27 and TRBJ1-3; no clear D. The TCR comes from a female donor with ankylosing spondylitis or in good health (not recorded which). This CDR3 is CASSSRTVSSGNTIYF. CDR3 DNA: TGTGCCAGCAGTTCCCGGACGGTCAGCTCTGGAAACACCATATATTTT.